This T cell receptor beta chain was recorded in a study of cytomegalovirus exposure and HLA in healthy donors. General study findings and limits: A later analysis linked a missense DCLRE1C variant to TCR beta V- and J-gene trimming. In vitro checks showed that a few CMV-associated chains really do target CMV antigens.

PCR involved 60 Vbeta and 13 Jbeta primers. Some clones are missing from TCRdb's copy, which holds only in-frame ones; the method was immunoSEQ multiplex PCR. The table has approximately 200,000 clones, 70% to 75% seen once. Regarding this clone: The antigen is undetermined.

Germline trimming cut 6 bases from V and 4 bases from J; bases unmatched to any gene: 12. In germline, CDR1 is MDHEN, CDR2 SYDVKM. This CDR3 contains 15 residues. The specimen was PBMCs. The TCR was taken from a woman aged 25 to 39 in good health and CMV-seropositive. The V call is TRBV28, the J call TRBJ2-7; TRBD1 aligns across 7 bases. The CDR3: CASRPPGTEVYEQYF. The CDR3 nucleotides are TGTGCCAGCAGGCCTCCCGGGACAGAAGTTTACGAGCAGTACTTC.